The rows below give T cell receptor beta chains drawn from one sample of a study of blood T cells in healthy people across ages. TCRdb fed the 5' RACE reads into MiXCR, producing one record per CDR3 protein. The sample has under 950,000 distinct CDR3 sequences; about a fifth are singletons. Sequencing was carried out using blood. The receptor set was obtained from a man in his 70s in good health. The CDR3 runs from the conserved cysteine through the conserved F or W. Fields, in order: V gene, D gene, J gene, clone size, CDR3 DNA, CDR3 protein. The D gene is left open where the match is weak. The listing skips clone size in some rows; elsewhere it reads once, few, many or a size class.

>TRBV5-1|NA|TRBJ1-1|few
TGCGCCAGCAGCCCACAGGGTTATGGGACTGAAGCTTTCTTT
CASSPQGYGTEAFF
>TRBV5-1|TRBD1|TRBJ2-6|few
TGCGCCAGCAGCTGGGGGACAGGCTCTGGGGCCAACGTCCTGACTTTC
CASSWGTGSGANVLTF
>TRBV10-3|TRBD1|TRBJ1-2|NA
TGTGCCTCCACCGACAGGGTGGATAACTATGGCTACACCTTC
CASTDRVDNYGYTF
>TRBV6-5|TRBD1|TRBJ2-6|few
TGTGCCAGCAGTAGTGGACAGGGGGCCCCTGGGGCCAACGTCCTGACTTTC
CASSSGQGAPGANVLTF
>TRBV12-5|TRBD1|TRBJ2-1|NA
TGTGCTAGTGGCACAGGGGGCGGTGAGCAGTTCTTC
CASGTGGGEQFF
>TRBV25-1|NA|TRBJ1-1|few
TGTGCCAGCAGTGAGGGACGGGGAATGAACACTGAAGCTTTCTTT
CASSEGRGMNTEAFF
>TRBV20-1|TRBD1|TRBJ2-5|few
TGCAGTGCTCTGGCGATCGGGACAGGGCCAATGGAGACCCAGTACTTC
CSALAIGTGPMETQYF
>TRBV6-1|TRBD1|TRBJ2-6|NA
TGTGCCAGCTCCAAGTCACCACAGGGGGCGGCTGGGGCCAACGTCCTGACTTTC
CASSKSPQGAAGANVLTF
>TRBV6-1|TRBD1|TRBJ1-2|NA
TGTGCCAGCAGCCGACGGGGGACAGGGAGTATGGTTAACTATGGCTACACCTTC
CASSRRGTGSMVNYGYTF
>TRBV29-1|NA|TRBJ1-2|few
TGCAGCGTGGTGGCACCCTATGGCTACACCTTC
CSVVAPYGYTF
>TRBV7-9|NA|TRBJ2-2|NA
TGTGCCAGCAGCCGGACCCCTGCCGGGGAGCTGTTTTTT
CASSRTPAGELFF
>TRBV5-1|TRBD2|TRBJ2-3|NA
TGCGCCAGCATGGGACTAGCGGGGAGCACAGATACGCAGTATTTT
CASMGLAGSTDTQYF
>TRBV5-1|NA|TRBJ1-2|NA
TGCGCCAGCAGCTTGAAGGATAACTATGGCTACACCTTC
CASSLKDNYGYTF
>TRBV16|TRBD1|TRBJ1-2|NA
TGTGCCAGCAGCCAATACGGGACAGGAAACTATGGCTACACCTTC
CASSQYGTGNYGYTF
>TRBV12-3/TRBV12-4|TRBD1|TRBJ1-1|few
TGTGCCAGCAGTCCCACAGGGGTGAGCACTGAAGCTTTCTTT
CASSPTGVSTEAFF
>TRBV10-3|TRBD2|TRBJ2-5|few
TGTGCCATCAGTGAACCCAGCGGGGCAGGCGAAGAGACCCAGTACTTC
CAISEPSGAGEETQYF
>TRBV12-3/TRBV12-4|TRBD2|TRBJ2-3|many
TGTGCCAGCAGTTTTGATGCGGGGGGTTACACAGATACGCAGTATTTT
CASSFDAGGYTDTQYF
>TRBV20-1|NA|TRBJ2-3|NA
TGCAGTGGTTCGGTCACAGATACGCAGTATTTT
CSGSVTDTQYF
>TRBV18|NA|TRBJ2-6|few
TGTGCCAGCTCACCGCTAGACAGGTCCTCTGGGGCCAACGTCCTGACTTTC
CASSPLDRSSGANVLTF
>TRBV20-1|NA|TRBJ2-1|many
TGCAGTGCCCCTCCCCTACTGGGTCGAAATGAGCAGTTCTTC
CSAPPLLGRNEQFF
>TRBV27|TRBD2|TRBJ2-1|few
TGTGCCAGCCGACTAGAGGGACTAGCCTCCTACAATGAGCAGTTCTTC
CASRLEGLASYNEQFF
>TRBV28|TRBD1|TRBJ2-1|NA
TGTGCCATCCAAGGGGGCTATGAGCAGTTCTTC
CAIQGGYEQFF
>TRBV28|TRBD1|TRBJ2-2|NA
TGTGCCAGCAGGAGGGACAGCCGAAACACCGGGGAGCTGTTTTTT
CASRRDSRNTGELFF
>TRBV20-1|NA|TRBJ2-5|few
TGCAGTGCTCAAAGGGGCAGGGAGCAAGAGACCCAGTACTTC
CSAQRGREQETQYF
>TRBV24-1|NA|TRBJ2-1|few
TGTGCCACCAGTGGTTTGAGAAACAATGAGCAGTTCTTC
CATSGLRNNEQFF
>TRBV6-1|TRBD1|TRBJ1-2|NA
TGTGCCAGCAGGGTAGGACAGGGTGACTATGGCTACACCTTC
CASRVGQGDYGYTF
>TRBV18|NA|TRBJ1-3|few
TGTGCCAGCTCGCCAATGGGGTCTGGAAACACCATATATTTT
CASSPMGSGNTIYF
>TRBV5-1|NA|TRBJ1-5|NA
TGCGCCAGCAGCTTGGTAGTGACCTTCAATCAGCCCCAGCATTTT
CASSLVVTFNQPQHF
>TRBV20-1|TRBD2|TRBJ2-1|NA
TGCAGTGCAAGTCCTAGCGGTCCGAGCAATGAGCAGTTCTTC
CSASPSGPSNEQFF